This T cell receptor (beta chain) was identified during a study of PD-1 blockade in classical Hodgkin lymphoma. All trial patients relapsed after autologous stem cell transplantation. TCRdb keeps only in-frame clones here, not all; method: immunoSEQ multiplex PCR. The repertoire holds roughly 140,000 clones, with about 78% as singletons. Germline values: CDR1 SEHNR, CDR2 FQNEAQ (reference sequence). The CDR3 sequence is 14 residues long. The ends were cut back, 1 base at V and 0 bases at J, with 6 bases in the middle. The receptor was isolated from a human donor with classical Hodgkin lymphoma. The J gene is TRBJ1-1, the V gene TRBV7-9; D not certain. The sample consisted of peripheral blood mononuclear cells (PBMCs), taken before the second cycle of nivolumab. This CDR3 is CASSLDAMNTEAFF. In DNA, the CDR3 is TGTGCCAGCAGCTTAGACGCCATGAACACTGAAGCTTTCTTT.